Listed below are T cell receptor beta chains from one sample, sequenced in a study of CD8 T cells in Susac syndrome. From the immunoSEQ multiplex PCR reads, TCRdb called clonotypes with MiXCR, one entry per CDR3 protein. The sample lists about 190,000 distinct CDR3 sequences, roughly nine tenths occurring once. Material for sequencing was CD4+ T cells from PBMCs. All receptors derive from a human donor with Susac syndrome. Both conserved end residues are part of each CDR3. A D gene is named only where the DNA matches it firmly. Clone size is given for some rows only: seen once, a few or many times, or a class if the clone is expanded.

abundance	v_gene	j_gene	d_gene	CDR3nt	CDR3aa
.	TRBV18	TRBJ1-5	TRBD1	TGTGCCAGCTCACCAATTAGGGACAGAAATCAGCCCCAGCATTTT	CASSPIRDRNQPQHF
.	TRBV4-2	TRBJ2-7	TRBD2	TGTGCCAGCAGCCAAGGGATAGCGGGGGATTCCTACGAGCAGTACTTC	CASSQGIAGDSYEQYF
.	TRBV6-2/TRBV6-3	TRBJ1-5	.	TGTGCCAGCAGCGGATTGGGTTCAGAACACAATCAGCCCCAGCATTTT	CASSGLGSEHNQPQHF
once	TRBV7-3	TRBJ1-1	TRBD1	TGTGCCAGCAGCGCCCTGACAGGGGGGCGTACTGAAGCTTTCTTT	CASSALTGGRTEAFF
.	TRBV2	TRBJ2-5	.	TGTGCCAGCGCTCAGGGTGTGGAGACCCAGTACTTC	CASAQGVETQYF
.	TRBV2	TRBJ2-3	.	TGTGCCAGCAGTGAAGCGCGGGGTATTACGCAGTATTTT	CASSEARGITQYF
once	TRBV12-3/TRBV12-4	TRBJ2-5	TRBD1	TGTGCCAGCAGTTTGGGGGACAGGAAACTCCAAGAGACCCAGTACTTC	CASSLGDRKLQETQYF
.	TRBV5-1	TRBJ2-1	.	TGCGCCAGCAGCTCCGACAGCCTGCAGTTCTTC	CASSSDSLQFF
.	TRBV5-1	TRBJ2-1	TRBD2	TGCGCCAGCCGAATAGTAAATAGCGGGAGCAATGAGCAGTTCTTC	CASRIVNSGSNEQFF
.	TRBV6-1	TRBJ2-1	.	TGTGCCAGCAGTGAACGGGGTGTTGAGCAGTTCTTC	CASSERGVEQFF
.	TRBV6-2/TRBV6-3	TRBJ2-7	TRBD2	TGTGCCAGCAGAGCGGGAGGACCCTACGAGCAGTACTTC	CASRAGGPYEQYF
.	TRBV25-1	TRBJ1-5	.	TGTGCCAGCAGCGGAGTAGGGGGGAGTCAGCCCCAGCATTTT	CASSGVGGSQPQHF
.	TRBV4-2	TRBJ1-5	TRBD1	TGTGCCAGCAGCGGAGGACAGGGCCAGGGCAATCAGCCCCAGCATTTT	CASSGGQGQGNQPQHF
.	TRBV7-8	TRBJ1-2	TRBD1	TGTGCCAGCAGTTTTCGACAGGGCCATGGCTACACCTTC	CASSFRQGHGYTF
.	TRBV2	TRBJ1-5	.	TGTGCCAGCAGCGTCCGCGGGGGCGGGTATCAGCCCCAGCATTTT	CASSVRGGGYQPQHF
.	TRBV9	TRBJ2-1	TRBD2	TGTGCCAGCACGGCCGGGACTAGAGATTCTGAGCAGTTCTTC	CASTAGTRDSEQFF
.	TRBV3-1	TRBJ1-3	.	TGTGCCACCCAATCTGGAAACACCATATATTTT	CATQSGNTIYF
.	TRBV3-1	TRBJ2-1	TRBD2	TGTGCCAGCAGCCATCCTCTAGCGGGCACCTCTAACGAGCAGTTCTTC	CASSHPLAGTSNEQFF
.	TRBV7-3	TRBJ2-5	TRBD1	TGTGCCAGCAGCCCTAGGACAGGGCAGGCGGAGACCCAGTACTTC	CASSPRTGQAETQYF
.	TRBV30	TRBJ1-3	.	TGTGCCTGGATGCGGTACTCTGGAAACACCATATATTTT	CAWMRYSGNTIYF
.	TRBV4-1	TRBJ2-1	TRBD1	TGCGCCAGCAGCCAAGAACCTTATGGACAGGGGGCCTACAATGAGCAGTTCTTC	CASSQEPYGQGAYNEQFF
.	TRBV3-1	TRBJ1-4	.	TGTGCCAGCAGCCAAGGCGGGACGGAAGAAAAACTGTTTTTT	CASSQGGTEEKLFF
.	TRBV2	TRBJ1-4	.	TGTGCCACCGCCCTAGAGACTAATGAAAAACTGTTTTTT	CATALETNEKLFF
.	TRBV6-1	TRBJ2-1	TRBD1	TGTGCCAGCAGGGAGACAGGGGGCAATGAGCAGTTCTTC	CASRETGGNEQFF
.	TRBV7-9	TRBJ2-2	.	TGTGCCAGCACCACTTGGGGGGGGGCCGCGAACACCGGGGAGCTGTTTTTT	CASTTWGGAANTGELFF
.	TRBV12-3/TRBV12-4	TRBJ2-1	TRBD2	TGTGCCAGCAGTCCCGGACTAGCGGGAGAGACCTACAATGAGCAGTTCTTC	CASSPGLAGETYNEQFF
.	TRBV3-1	TRBJ2-7	TRBD1	TGTGCCAGCAGCCATTCCGGACAGGGTCAGTACTTC	CASSHSGQGQYF
.	TRBV5-1	TRBJ2-7	TRBD2	TGCGCCAGCAGCTCGGACCTAGCGGGAGCCGTCGAGCAGTACTTC	CASSSDLAGAVEQYF
.	TRBV28	TRBJ2-3	.	TGTGCCAGCAGTTCTTCTCGGAGAGATACGCAGTATTTT	CASSSSRRDTQYF
.	TRBV7-9	TRBJ1-5	.	TGTGCCAGCAGCTCGGGATATAGCAATCAGCCCCAGCATTTT	CASSSGYSNQPQHF
.	TRBV6-5	TRBJ1-2	TRBD1	TGTGCCAGCAGTGGGTTGACAGGGGGTAACTATGGCTACACCTTC	CASSGLTGGNYGYTF
.	TRBV12-3/TRBV12-4	TRBJ1-2	.	TGTGCCAGCAGTTCGGGGACGGTATCTAACTATGGCTACACCTTC	CASSSGTVSNYGYTF
.	TRBV28	TRBJ2-7	TRBD2	TGTGCCAGCCTGGGGGGGTTGAGCGAGCAGTACTTC	CASLGGLSEQYF
.	TRBV29-1	TRBJ2-1	TRBD1	TGCAGCGTCGCCAGGGACAGTTTTCTAATGGGGGACAATGAGCAGTTCTTC	CSVARDSFLMGDNEQFF
once	TRBV28	TRBJ1-2	.	TGTGCCAGCAGAAAGACAGGTCGGACGAACTATGGCTACACCTTC	CASRKTGRTNYGYTF
.	TRBV28	TRBJ1-2	.	TGTGCCAGCAGTTTAGAGGGGACATTTAATGGCTACACCTTC	CASSLEGTFNGYTF
.	TRBV24-1	TRBJ2-1	TRBD2	TGTGCCACCAGTGATCCCACGCCTCTAGCGGACAATGAGCAGTTCTTC	CATSDPTPLADNEQFF
.	TRBV7-8	TRBJ1-5	TRBD1	TGTGCCAGCAGCACCCCCGGGACAGAGAATCAGCCCCAGCATTTT	CASSTPGTENQPQHF
.	TRBV5-1	TRBJ1-1	TRBD1	TGCGCCAGCAGGGTGCAGGGGGTTAACACTGAAGCTTTCTTT	CASRVQGVNTEAFF
once	TRBV6-2/TRBV6-3	TRBJ2-5	.	TGTGCCAGCAGTTACTCGATAGTGGAGACCCAGTACTTC	CASSYSIVETQYF
.	TRBV7-6	TRBJ2-3	.	TGTGCCAGCAGCCCCTATTCAGATACGCAGTATTTT	CASSPYSDTQYF
.	TRBV19	TRBJ1-1	.	TGTGCCAGTAGTATCTCGGGCTCGAACACTGAAGCTTTCTTT	CASSISGSNTEAFF
.	TRBV12-3/TRBV12-4	TRBJ2-7	.	TGTGCCAGCAGTTTAATGGCGACGGGCATCTCCTACGAGCAGTACTTC	CASSLMATGISYEQYF
.	TRBV7-2	TRBJ2-7	TRBD2	TGTGCCAGCAGCCGTACTAGCGGTCTTCGCTACGAGCAGTACTTC	CASSRTSGLRYEQYF
.	TRBV2	TRBJ2-1	TRBD2	TGTGCCAGCAGTGACGGCGCGGGAGACAATGAGCAGTTCTTC	CASSDGAGDNEQFF
.	TRBV12-3/TRBV12-4	TRBJ1-3	TRBD1	TGTGCCAGCGAACCGACAGGGGGCTCTGGAAACACCATATATTTT	CASEPTGGSGNTIYF
.	TRBV20-1	TRBJ2-7	.	TGCAGTGTCAGGGGCCAGTCCTACGAGCAGTACTTC	CSVRGQSYEQYF
.	TRBV7-6	TRBJ2-6	.	TGTGCCAGCAGTCCCGGGGGCAGAGGACTCTCTGGGGCCAACGTCCTGACTTTC	CASSPGGRGLSGANVLTF